This T cell receptor beta chain was retrieved from a study of blood T cell repertoires in COVID-19. Across the whole study: In each case, the material was cDNA or gDNA derived from T cells, B-cell-depleted T cells, or PBMCs.

Those who participated ranged in age from roughly 18 to 100 years and resided in some 24 US areas. All recovered Cohort 3 donors got two negative PCRs, got clearance, or saw symptom resolution. The V gene's germline CDR1 is GTSNPN and CDR2 SVGIG (reference sequence). The J segment lost 6 bases and the V segment lost 5 bases, leaving 18 bases of the junction unmatched. The CDR3 covers 17 residues. TCRdb's table, derived via immunoSEQ multiplex PCR, lists solely in-frame clones and lacks some. The sample holds 250,000 or so clones; about nine tenths are singletons and the top ten take less than 2%. The sequence was obtained from a middle-aged man who had recovered from COVID-19. Sequenced: PBMCs or T cells enriched from blood (not recorded which). The gene calls are TRBV30 and TRBJ1-3, with TRBD1 identical over 8 bases. Here the CDR3 reads CAWATTLGQGRENTIYF. CDR3 DNA sequence: TGTGCCTGGGCCACTACTTTAGGACAGGGCAGAGAAAACACCATATATTTT. Full variable domain (remainder filled in from reference TRBV30 and TRBJ1-3): SQTIHQWPATLVQPVGSPLSLECTVEGTSNPNLYWYRQAAGRGLQLLFYSVGIGQISSEVPQNLSASRPQDRQFILSSKKLLLSDSGFYLCAWATTLGQGRENTIYFGEGSWLTVV.